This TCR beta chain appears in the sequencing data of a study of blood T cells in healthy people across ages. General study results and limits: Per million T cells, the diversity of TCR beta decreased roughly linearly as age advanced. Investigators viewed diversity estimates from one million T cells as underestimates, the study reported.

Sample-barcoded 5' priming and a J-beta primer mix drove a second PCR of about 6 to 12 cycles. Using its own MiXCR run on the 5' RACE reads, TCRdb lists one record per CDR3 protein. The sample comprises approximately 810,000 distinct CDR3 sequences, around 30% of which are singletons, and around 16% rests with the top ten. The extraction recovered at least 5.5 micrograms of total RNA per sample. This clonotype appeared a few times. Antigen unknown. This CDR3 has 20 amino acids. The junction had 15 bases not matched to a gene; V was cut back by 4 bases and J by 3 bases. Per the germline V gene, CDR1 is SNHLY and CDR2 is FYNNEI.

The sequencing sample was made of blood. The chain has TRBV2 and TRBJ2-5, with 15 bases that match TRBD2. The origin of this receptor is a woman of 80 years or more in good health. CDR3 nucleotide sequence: TGTGCCAGCAGTGTTCGGGGCCAGGGGACTAGCGGGGGGTTAAAAGAGACCCAGTACTTC. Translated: CASSVRGQGTSGGLKETQYF.